This T cell receptor beta chain was recorded in a study of shared clonotypes between healthy human individuals. Partitioning of CD4+ cells yielded a CD45RA+ naive subset and a CD45RA-negative memory subset. In germline, CDR1 is LNHNV, CDR2 YYDKDF (reference sequence). There are 15 residues in the CDR3. Trimming took 1 base from V and 5 from J; bases not matched to a gene: 4. Study-level results: Sharing across several donors was seen in around 5.1% of naive CD4 clonotypes. Unshared clonotypes carried lower generation probabilities than those common to all four donors.

Note on this clone: No antigen is known for it.

Some clones are missing from TCRdb's copy, which holds only in-frame ones; the method was immunoSEQ multiplex PCR. The sample contains 600,000 to 750,000 clones, just under 75% of which appear only once. This chain links TRBV15 with TRBJ2-2, with 7 nucleotides matching TRBD1. The receptor was isolated from a woman under 40 in good health. The sample consisted of memory CD4+ T cells sorted from blood. The subset was: CD45RA-negative fraction. CDR3 in DNA: TGTGCCACCAGCAGAGCTAAACAGGGGACCGGGGAGCTGTTTTTT. As protein: CATSRAKQGTGELFF.